Included here is one T cell receptor beta chain sequence, with context. Its cognate antigen is unknown. These data belong to a study of human T cells and chemical hapten exposure. Findings of the study overall: DPC sensitization produced no change in TCRs with frequency above 1 in 1000.

Time point: pre-sensitization, week 0. Treatment indicated: therapeutic diphenylcyclopropenone sensitization with weekly scalp DPC. Germline CDR1 and CDR2: WNHNN and SYGVQD (reference sequence). The CDR3 length is 14 residues. The V segment lost 1 base and the J segment 6 bases; nucleotides outside the gene matches: 2. TCRdb ran MiXCR on the RACE reads and lists one entry per CDR3 protein. The profile covers about 290,000 distinct CDR3 sequences, with around 7.3% appearing a single time and more than 1% taken by the ten largest. The sequencing here drew on whole blood, taken in connection with sensitization to the hapten diphenylcyclopropenone (DPC). The receptor comes from a man between 18 and 29 years old with alopecia areata. Some clones in this sample may be carry-over from other donors' samples. The chain carries TRBV10-1 and TRBJ2-7; 11 nucleotides agree with TRBD1. The CDR3 reads CASSEWGTGGEQYF. The CDR3 bases are TGCGCCAGCAGTGAGTGGGGGACAGGGGGCGAGCAGTACTTC.